Listed below are T cell receptor beta chains from one sample, sequenced in a study of technical replicates of blood from a few donors. Repertoires were generated with immunoSEQ multiplex PCR, while TCRdb's copy carries only in-frame clones and drops some. This sample carries 85,000 to 100,000 clones, under 97% of them seen once, and the ten largest clones take about 0.21%. The sample comprised T cells isolated from PBMCs. These receptors were obtained from a human donor in good health. Both conserved end residues are part of each CDR3. Fields, in order: V gene, J gene, CDR3 length, D gene, CDR3 DNA, CDR3 protein. The D gene is left open where the match is weak.

TRBV7-3,TRBJ1-1,13,.,TGTGCCAGCAGCCCTCAGGGTAGCTCTGAAGCTTTCTTT,CASSPQGSSEAFF
TRBV7-9,TRBJ2-3,15,TRBD2,TGTGCCAGCAGCCGGACTAGCGGGCCGATGGATACGCAGTATTTT,CASSRTSGPMDTQYF
TRBV2,TRBJ2-7,13,TRBD1,TGTGCCAGCAGTGCCGGGACAGGCACCGAGCAGTACTTC,CASSAGTGTEQYF
TRBV28,TRBJ2-1,14,TRBD2,TGTGCCAGCAGTTTGGAACTAGCGGGAAAGGAGCAGTTCTTC,CASSLELAGKEQFF
TRBV9,TRBJ1-1,16,TRBD1,TGTGCCAGCAGCGTAGGGTCCGGGACAGCTAACACTGAAGCTTTCTTT,CASSVGSGTANTEAFF
TRBV18,TRBJ2-7,14,TRBD1,TGTGCCAGCTCACCTAGGGACAGATCCTACGAGCAGTACTTC,CASSPRDRSYEQYF
TRBV19,TRBJ2-2,15,.,TGTGCCAGTACCTCGGGGGTTAACCTCACCGGGGAGCTGTTTTTT,CASTSGVNLTGELFF
TRBV2,TRBJ2-7,14,.,TGTGCCAGCGCGCTGGCGGCGTATTCCTACGAGCAGTACTTC,CASALAAYSYEQYF
TRBV6-1,TRBJ1-5,14,.,TGTGCCAGCAGTGATTCAGTGCGAGGGCAGCCCCAGCATTTT,CASSDSVRGQPQHF
TRBV4-1,TRBJ2-7,17,TRBD1,TGCGCCAGCAGCCAAACCCGACAGGGACAGGTGCGGAGCGAGCAGTACTTC,CASSQTRQGQVRSEQYF
TRBV14,TRBJ2-2,16,.,TGTGCCAGCAGCCCAACACGAAGGAGAAACACCGGGGAGCTGTTTTTT,CASSPTRRRNTGELFF
TRBV27,TRBJ2-1,16,TRBD2,TGTGCCAGCCGGACTAGCGGGAGGTCCGTCTACAATGAGCAGTTCTTC,CASRTSGRSVYNEQFF
TRBV14,TRBJ2-5,15,TRBD1,TGTGCCAGCAGCCATAGACAGGGGGGCGGAGAGACCCAGTACTTC,CASSHRQGGGETQYF
TRBV28,TRBJ1-2,15,.,TGTGCCAGCAGCACCTTTGGGGGGGGTAACTATGGCTACACCTTC,CASSTFGGGNYGYTF